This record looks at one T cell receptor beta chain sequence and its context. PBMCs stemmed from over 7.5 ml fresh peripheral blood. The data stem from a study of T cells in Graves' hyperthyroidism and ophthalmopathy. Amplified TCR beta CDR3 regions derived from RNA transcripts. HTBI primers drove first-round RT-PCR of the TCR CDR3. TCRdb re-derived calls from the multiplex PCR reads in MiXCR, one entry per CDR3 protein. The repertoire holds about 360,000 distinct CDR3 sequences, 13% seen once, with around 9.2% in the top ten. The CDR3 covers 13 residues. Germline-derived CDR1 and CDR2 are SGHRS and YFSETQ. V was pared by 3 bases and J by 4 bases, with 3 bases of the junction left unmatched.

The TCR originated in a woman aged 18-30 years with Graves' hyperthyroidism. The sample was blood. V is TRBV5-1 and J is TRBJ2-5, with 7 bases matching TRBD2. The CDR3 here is CASSYGGGETQYF. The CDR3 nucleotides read TGCGCCAGCAGCTATGGGGGGGGAGAGACCCAGTACTTC.